This T cell receptor beta chain was recovered during a study of shared clonotypes between healthy human individuals. It was about 210 ng DNA, 33,000 or so T cell genomes, that sorted-subset replicate PCRs used. Libraries were prepared by immunoSEQ multiplex PCR; TCRdb keeps only in-frame clonotypes and omits some of them. Of around 2,000,000 clones in the sample, more than 85% were seen once. Study-level findings and limits: In contrast to clonotypes shared by all four donors, non-shared clonotypes had lower generation probabilities.

This CDR3 spans 16 amino acids. V gave up 3 bases and J gave up 4 bases, with 19 bases separating them. Germline-derived CDR1 and CDR2 are SGHRS and YFSETQ. The naive CD8 subset, CD45RO-negative cells positively selected for CCR7, excluded terminally differentiated effector memory CD45RA+ cells. Study donors comprised healthy, HIV-negative adults devoid of recent acute infection or vaccination. For this clone: Its antigen is undetermined.

The J gene is TRBJ1-1, the V gene TRBV5-1; D is perhaps TRBD1 (5 bases). The sequencing input was naive CD8+ T cells from PBMCs. This sequence was found in a man between 18 and 35 years old in good health. Some clones in this sample may be carry-over from other donors' samples. The CDR3 loop reads CASSSRGWEYGTEAFF. CDR3 coding DNA: TGCGCCAGCAGCTCGAGGGGTTGGGAGTACGGCACTGAAGCTTTCTTT.